The subject of this entry is one T cell receptor beta chain. Its antigen is undetermined. The source of the sample is a study of cytomegalovirus exposure and HLA in healthy donors. Study-wide points: In a later analysis, several top co-occurrence clusters appeared linked to parvovirus B19, influenza, CMV and Epstein-Barr virus.

In the PCR, 60 Vbeta and 13 Jbeta primers were used. The table came from immunoSEQ multiplex PCR; TCRdb's copy has only in-frame clones and leaves some out. The sample lists hundreds of thousands of clones; 70% to 85% were seen once. Each donor was nominally healthy when sampled (though unrecorded immune exposures were likely). Germline CDR1 SEHNR, CDR2 FQNEAQ (reference sequence). Unmatched junction bases numbered 5, after V lost 4 bases and J lost 3 bases. The CDR3 is 15 residues long. This chain connects TRBV7-9 to TRBJ2-5; TRBD2 agrees at 10 bases. The specimen was PBMCs. The receptor comes from a woman aged 60-70 years in good health and CMV-seropositive. CDR3 sequence (DNA): TGTGCCAGCAGCTGGTGGCTAGCGGGAGAAGAGACCCAGTACTTC. It is translated as CASSWWLAGEETQYF. Full variable domain (outside the CDR3, taken from reference TRBV7-9 and TRBJ2-5): DTGVSQNPRHKITKRGQNVTFRCDPISEHNRLYWYRQTLGQGPEFLTYFQNEAQLEKSRLLSDRFSAERPKGSFSTLEIQRTEQGDSAMYLCASSWWLAGEETQYFGPGTRLLVL.